A single sample gave rise to the 16 T cell receptor beta chains below, sequenced in a study of blood T cells in healthy people across ages. Then a second PCR, running roughly 7 to 11 cycles, was carried out with a sample-barcoded 5' primer and a J-beta primer mix. MiXCR, applied by TCRdb to the 5' RACE reads, yields one record per CDR3 protein. The profile shows some 1,800,000 distinct CDR3 sequences, roughly 43% of them singletons. Source material: blood. The receptors originated from a human donor in good health.

This clonotype was observed a few times. This rearrangement joins TRBV4-2 to TRBJ2-5; the match to TRBD2 covers 11 bases. Trimming cost V 4 bases and J 5 bases; bases outside gene matches: 3. CDR1 is LGHNA, CDR2 YNFKEQ, per germline. This CDR3 has 14 amino acids. The CDR3 DNA sequence: TGTGCCAGCAGCCCGTCTAGCGGGAGGGAGACCCAGTACTTC. Translated: CASSPSSGRETQYF.

The V call is TRBV14, the J call TRBJ2-1; 8 bases map to TRBD1. In germline, CDR1 is SGHDN, CDR2 FVKESK. V lost 7 bases, J lost 6 bases, and 8 bases stayed unmatched. The CDR3 is made up of 14 amino acids. The CDR3 DNA reads TGTGCCAGCACCTACCGGACAGGGTTCAATGAGCAGTTCTTC. This encodes CASTYRTGFNEQFF.

This clonotype was counted a few times. The chain uses TRBV20-1 and TRBJ2-1; the D call may be TRBD1 or TRBD2 (5 bases each). This CDR3 has 14 amino acids. Deletions cut 3 bases from V and 0 bases from J, with 9 bases between. CDR1 is DFQATT, CDR2 SNEGSKA, per germline (reference sequence). This CDR3 reads CSARGVPSYNEQFF. CDR3 nucleotide sequence: TGCAGTGCTAGGGGGGTCCCCTCCTACAATGAGCAGTTCTTC.

The sample holds a few counts of this clonotype. This chain links TRBV11-2 with TRBJ1-2, with 8 bases matching TRBD1. This CDR3 is 14 amino acids long. V lost 3 bases and J lost 5; bases outside the gene matches: 5. Germline lookup yields CDR1 SGHAT and CDR2 FQNNGV. The CDR3 bases are TGTGCCAGCAGCTTGGGACAGGCGACATATGGCTACACCTTC. Translated, it gives CASSLGQATYGYTF.

DNA of the CDR3: TGCAGCGTTACGGGACAGAGGGAAGGGGAAGCTTTCTTT. Amino acids: CSVTGQREGEAFF. J is TRBJ1-1 and V is TRBV29-1; 7 nucleotides align to TRBD1. The germline CDR1 and CDR2 sequences are SQVTM and ANQGSEA. This CDR3 comprises 13 residues. V was clipped by 5 bases and J by 8 bases; unmatched bases: 11.

V and J are TRBV12-3 or TRBV12-4 and TRBJ1-4, with D uncertain. The V end lost 3 bases, the J end lost 0 bases, and 11 bases lay between the germline ends. The CDR3 extends over 16 amino acids. CDR3 region: CASSFLLAATNEKLFF. The CDR3 coding sequence is TGTGCCAGCAGTTTTCTTTTGGCCGCAACTAATGAAAAACTGTTTTTT.

V gene TRBV6-1 combines with J gene TRBJ2-1, with 14 bases aligning to TRBD2. The J call could be wrong; TRBJ2-7 is a better fit for the DNA end. The germline V gene has CDR1 MNHNS and CDR2 SASEGT. The CDR3 spans 16 residues. CDR3 DNA sequence: TGTGCCAGCAGTGGGACTAGCGGGGGGCCTAGTGACGAGCAGTACTTC. Protein product: CASSGTSGGPSDEQYF.

The chain carries TRBV28 and TRBJ2-1; TRBD1 aligns across 7 bases. J was trimmed by 0 bases and V by 6 bases; bases with no gene match: 8. CDR1 MDHEN and CDR2 SYDVKM come from the germline V gene. The CDR3 length is 16 residues. DNA of the CDR3: TGTGCCAGCAGGACGACAGGGACGAGCTCCTACAATGAGCAGTTCTTC. Its protein is CASRTTGTSSYNEQFF.

The CDR3 region is CASSWDRGGRGGYTF. For the CDR3, the DNA is TGTGCCAGCAGTTGGGACAGGGGCGGACGTGGGGGCTACACCTTC. The V and J genes are TRBV27 and TRBJ1-2, with 10 bases aligning to TRBD1. The CDR3 covers 15 residues. The trim removed 4 bases at V and 8 bases at J, leaving 10 bases unmatched. The germline CDR1 and CDR2 sequences are MNHEY and SMNVEV (reference sequence).

The chain combines TRBV7-2 with TRBJ2-5; 9 nucleotides match TRBD2. Trimming cost V 2 bases and J 2 bases; bases outside gene matches: 9. There are 17 residues in the CDR3. Germline CDR1 SGHTA, CDR2 FQGNSA. This CDR3 is CASSLRPPSGEQETQYF. The CDR3 nucleotides read TGTGCCAGCAGCTTACGCCCGCCTAGCGGGGAGCAAGAGACCCAGTACTTC.

This sequence joins TRBV2 and TRBJ2-7, with D hard to call. The CDR3 loop spans 12 amino acids. The germline V gene encodes CDR1 SNHLY and CDR2 FYNNEI. The ends were cut back, 7 bases at V and 5 bases at J, with 12 bases in the middle. The CDR3 DNA reads TGTGCCAGCAACTCGCTAGTCCACGAGCAGTACTTC. Protein: CASNSLVHEQYF.

CDR3 loop: CASSPVEVTYNEQFF. The CDR3 DNA is TGTGCCAGCAGTCCAGTGGAGGTAACCTACAATGAGCAGTTCTTC. The chain has TRBV28 and TRBJ2-1; D is perhaps TRBD2 (5 bases). The germline V gene has CDR1 MDHEN and CDR2 SYDVKM. This CDR3 contains 15 residues. Deletions cut 5 bases from V and 2 bases from J, with 13 bases between.

This clonotype was seen more than once but under ten times. One end of the junction does not line up with germline, which may come from a read error. The chain links TRBV4-3 to TRBJ2-3; TRBD1 might be the D (5 bases). The germline V gene has CDR1 LGHNA and CDR2 YSLEER. The CDR3 loop spans 13 amino acids. The CDR3 nucleotides read TGCGCCAGCAGCCAACTTCCCACAGGTACGCAGTATTTT. This sequence encodes CASSQLPTGTQYF.

DNA of the CDR3: TGCAGCGCTGACTCACACCATTATGGCTACACCTTC. The encoded protein is CSADSHHYGYTF. The chain combines TRBV29-1 with TRBJ1-2, with D uncertain. The germline V gene has CDR1 SQVTM and CDR2 ANQGSEA. V was cut by 7 bases and J by 5 bases, with 14 bases left in between. CDR3 length equals 12 residues.

The rearrangement links TRBV12-3 or TRBV12-4 to TRBJ2-7; D uncertain. This CDR3 is built from 14 residues. Trimming stripped 3 bases from V and 0 bases from J, with 9 bases between. The CDR3 region is CASSLQANSYEQYF. Here the CDR3 DNA reads TGTGCCAGCAGTTTGCAGGCGAACTCCTACGAGCAGTACTTC.

The chain couples TRBV6-2 or TRBV6-3 to TRBJ2-3; D remains unclear. CDR1 is MNHEY, CDR2 SVGEGT, per germline. The CDR3 has 16 residues. The V and J ends lost 1 base and 4 bases respectively, with 15 bases between them. The CDR3 loop is CASSYFAPGVADTQYF. DNA for the CDR3: TGTGCCAGCAGTTACTTTGCCCCCGGCGTGGCAGATACGCAGTATTTT.